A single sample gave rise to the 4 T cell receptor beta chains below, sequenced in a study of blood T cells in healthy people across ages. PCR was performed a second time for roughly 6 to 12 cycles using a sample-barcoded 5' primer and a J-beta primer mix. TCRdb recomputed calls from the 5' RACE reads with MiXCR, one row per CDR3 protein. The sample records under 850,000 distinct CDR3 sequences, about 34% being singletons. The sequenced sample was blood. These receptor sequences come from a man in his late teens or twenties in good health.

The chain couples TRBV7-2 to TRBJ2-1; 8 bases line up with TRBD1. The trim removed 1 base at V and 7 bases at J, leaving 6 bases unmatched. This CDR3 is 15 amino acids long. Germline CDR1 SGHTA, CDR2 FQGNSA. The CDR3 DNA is TGTGCCAGCAGCTTAGGACAGGGGAGAGGAAATGAGCAGTTCTTC. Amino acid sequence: CASSLGQGRGNEQFF. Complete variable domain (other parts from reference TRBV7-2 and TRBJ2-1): GAGVSQSPSNKVTEKGKDVELRCDPISGHTALYWYRQSLGQGLEFLIYFQGNSAPDKSGLPSDRFSAERTGGSVSTLTIQRTQQEDSAVYLCASSLGQGRGNEQFFGPGTRLTVL.

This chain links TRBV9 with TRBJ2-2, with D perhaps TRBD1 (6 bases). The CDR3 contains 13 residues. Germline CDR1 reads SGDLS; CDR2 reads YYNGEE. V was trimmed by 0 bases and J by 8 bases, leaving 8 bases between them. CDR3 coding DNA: TGTGCCAGCAGCGTAGACAGGGCTGGGGAGCTGTTTTTT. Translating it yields CASSVDRAGELFF.

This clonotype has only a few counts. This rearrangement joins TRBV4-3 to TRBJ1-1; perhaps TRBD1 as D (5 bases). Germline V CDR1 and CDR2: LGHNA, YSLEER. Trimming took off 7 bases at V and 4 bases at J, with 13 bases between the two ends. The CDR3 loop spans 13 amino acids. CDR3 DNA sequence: TGCGCCAGCACCGCCGGGACTTTCACTGAAGCTTTCTTT. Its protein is CASTAGTFTEAFF.

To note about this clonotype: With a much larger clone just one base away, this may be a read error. The CDR3 here is CSASLRRTGRYGYTF. In DNA form, the CDR3 reads TGCAGTGCCTCCCTCAGAAGGACAGGGAGGTATGGCTACACCTTC. The chain has TRBV20-1 and TRBJ1-2, with TRBD1 matching over 8 bases. Germline V CDR1 and CDR2: DFQATT, SNEGSKA (reference sequence). There are 15 residues in the CDR3. The V segment lost 6 bases and the J segment 5 bases; nucleotides outside the gene matches: 14.